The table lists the clone carrying this TCR beta chain with many counts. The antigen is undetermined. Per germline, CDR1 SQVTM and CDR2 ANQGSEA. With 3 bases removed from V and 4 bases from J, the gap between germline ends came to 12 bases. CDR3 length: 13 amino acids. This specimen belongs to a study of T cells in Graves' hyperthyroidism and ophthalmopathy. Study results and limitations: It was a median about seven months before onset that the model predicted ophthalmopathy.

RNA transcripts gave rise to amplified TCR beta CDR3 regions. The HTBI primer set drove a first-round RT-PCR of the TCR CDR3. Each CDR3 protein is one row after TCRdb ran MiXCR on the multiplex PCR reads. The table lists 270,000 or so distinct CDR3 sequences, approximately 26% of them singletons, with about 30% in the top ten. The source material was blood. The chain has TRBV29-1 and TRBJ1-2; tentatively, D is TRBD1 (6 bases). The clonotype originates from a middle-aged man with Graves' hyperthyroidism that later progressed to Graves' ophthalmopathy. The DNA for the CDR3 is TGCAGCGTTGAGGACAGCCGCTTCTATGGCTACACCTTC. Amino acids: CSVEDSRFYGYTF.